The sequence of this TCR beta chain was determined in a study of beta chain features in type 1 diabetes. Overall study: Across all samples, approximately 99 million sorted cells were examined.

General study results and limits: There were fewer insertions and more deletions at the VDJ junctions of type 1 diabetes patients. Whether HLA type affects TCRB rearrangement stayed undetermined in the present work.

In its sample, this clone was seen a few times. Its target is unknown. Of the isolated RNA, all was reverse transcribed, and so the sequenced material was expressed TCRB transcripts. The repertoire was sequenced with immunoSEQ multiplex PCR; TCRdb's copy has only in-frame clones and lacks some. Of about 320,000 clones listed, around 15% are singletons. The V and J ends lost 8 bases and 5 bases respectively, with 14 bases between them. The length of the CDR3 is 13 residues. Germline loops: CDR1 MNHEY, CDR2 SVGAGI. The source is a man aged 25-45 years in good health. Sequences were obtained from central memory CD4+ T cells from blood. The chain has TRBV6-5 and TRBJ2-3; TRBD1 or TRBD2 may be the D gene (6 bases each). In nucleotides, the CDR3 is TGTGCCAGCCGGGGGCCGATAGGAGATACGCAGTATTTT. Protein product: CASRGPIGDTQYF.